Below, one TCR beta chain is given with its context. Its antigen is undetermined. The data were taken from a study of graft-versus-host responses after intestinal transplantation. Trimming removed 0 bases at V and 5 bases at J, with 4 bases between. Germline CDR1 is GTSNPN and CDR2 is SVGIG (reference sequence). The CDR3 consists of 11 residues. Clones were sequenced by immunoSEQ multiplex PCR, and TCRdb holds only the in-frame ones, with some missing. The sample holds about 36,000 clones, around 94% seen once. The specimen comprised unstimulated CD4+ T cells sorted from spleen or lymph node cells, sampled before transplant. The sequence was obtained from a human donor who was the organ donor for an intestinal transplant. The chain joins TRBV30 to TRBJ2-5; D unresolved. The CDR3 DNA reads as TGTGCCTGGAGTGTACGCGAGACCCAGTACTTC. Its translation: CAWSVRETQYF. Complete variable domain (other parts from reference TRBV30 and TRBJ2-5): SQTIHQWPATLVQPVGSPLSLECTVEGTSNPNLYWYRQAAGRGLQLLFYSVGIGQISSEVPQNLSASRPQDRQFILSSKKLLLSDSGFYLCAWSVRETQYFGPGTRLLVL.